This T cell receptor (beta chain) was sequenced for a study of OX40 agonist ivuxolimab in advanced cancers. About the study: An agonistic anti-OX40 (CD134) antibody, ivuxolimab, was used to treat the patients. Partial responses were observed in three patients, of whom one had hepatocellular carcinoma and two had cutaneous melanoma.

The assay was immunoSEQ multiplex PCR, and TCRdb's table has in-frame clones only and misses some. The sample consists of tens of thousands of clones, 82% of them appearing once. The CDR3 runs 15 residues. Germline trimming cut 3 bases from V and 0 bases from J; bases unmatched to any gene: 3. The germline gives CDR1 SNHLY, CDR2 FYNNEI. The chain couples TRBV2 to TRBJ2-7, with 9 bases identical to TRBD1. Sequenced here: CD4+ or CD8+ T cells sorted from blood, sampled in a trial of the OX40 agonist ivuxolimab. This TCR came from an adult with an advanced solid tumor such as melanoma, head and neck, liver or kidney cancer. The CDR3 reads CASSERDRASYEQYF. CDR3 in DNA: TGTGCCAGCAGTGAGAGGGACAGGGCCTCCTACGAGCAGTACTTC.